This TCR beta chain is from a study of T cells after yellow fever vaccination. Study-wide context: SMART-Seq v4 Ultra Low Input prepared the low-cell-number fractions.

Each CDR3 protein is one row after TCRdb ran MiXCR on the 5' RACE reads. The sample yields 150,000 or so distinct CDR3 sequences, 5% to 7.5% seen once. This clonotype was seen repeatedly, ten times or more. The CDR3 loop spans 14 amino acids. V dropped 1 base and J dropped 10 bases, with 14 bases sitting between them. Germline CDR1 and CDR2: LGHDT and YNNKEL (reference sequence). This chain links TRBV3-1 with TRBJ2-1, with D perhaps matching TRBD1 (5 bases). This sequence originates from a young man who received the YFV17D yellow fever vaccine. The specimen was CD4+ T cells sorted from PBMCs, collected 10 days after the yellow fever booster vaccination. In DNA form, the CDR3 reads TGTGCCAGCAGCCAAGCGACAGCCGGTAGGGAGCAGTTCTTC. Translated: CASSQATAGREQFF.